Each of the 25 T cell receptor beta chains below was sequenced from the same sample in a study of a mutant IDH1 vaccine in newly diagnosed glioma (dated by TCRdb to the early 2020s). The time point label of this sample denotes: week 11, during vaccination. A 20-mer mutant IDH1 peptide at 300 micrograms in Montanide made up each vaccine dose, which was injected subcutaneously together with topical imiquimod. The library was prepared using the immunoSEQ multiplex PCR assay. Held by TCRdb, this immuneACCESS table contains in-frame sequences only and omits some clones. Under half of the omission traces to an unresolved V gene where checked; the cause of the rest is unknown. The sample has 55,000 to 70,000 clones on record, 89% of them singletons. Of the sample, more than 1.5% falls within the top ten clones. For these TCRs, the target antigens are not known. Sequencing was performed on PBMCs, taken from a glioma patient whose treatment included an IDH1 peptide vaccine. These receptors were collected from a man aged 35 to 55 with glioma.

The chain joins TRBV9 to TRBJ2-3; D gene unclear. Looked up from germline, CDR1 is SGDLS and CDR2 is YYNGEE. This CDR3 spans 15 amino acids. V shed 3 bases and J shed 3 bases, with 14 bases lying between them. CDR3 region: CASSGHRFVTDTQYF. The CDR3 nucleotides read TGTGCCAGCAGCGGTCATAGATTCGTGACAGATACGCAGTATTTT.

This clone was seen more than once but under ten times. The rearrangement links TRBV27 to TRBJ2-7; D is possibly TRBD1 (5 bases). Trimming pared 2 bases from V and 7 bases from J, leaving 18 bases between. The CDR3 covers 15 residues. Germline V CDR1 and CDR2: MNHEY, SMNVEV (reference sequence). The CDR3: CASSLSISGQGEQYV. The CDR3 region has the DNA TGTGCCAGCAGTTTAAGTATCTCCGGCCAGGGTGAGCAGTACGTC.

The V gene is TRBV19, the J gene TRBJ1-2; 7 bases map to TRBD1. The CDR3 covers 14 residues. Trimming took 6 bases from V and 0 from J; bases not matched to a gene: 4. Germline V lookup: CDR1 LNHDA, CDR2 SQIVND (reference sequence). CDR3 in DNA: TGTGCCAGTAGCCTGACAGGGTCTAACTATGGCTACACCTTC. It translates to CASSLTGSNYGYTF.

This sequence joins TRBV7-9 and TRBJ2-1; 10 positions match TRBD2. The CDR3 is made up of 14 amino acids. Germline lookup yields CDR1 SEHNR and CDR2 FQNEAQ (reference sequence). Trimming at V came to 7 bases and at J to 4 bases, leaving 4 bases not matched to a gene. CDR3 amino acids: CASNGLAVYNEQFF. CDR3 DNA sequence: TGTGCCAGCAACGGACTAGCGGTTTACAATGAGCAGTTCTTC.

The gene calls are TRBV5-1 and TRBJ1-1, with D unclear. The germline gives CDR1 SGHRS, CDR2 YFSETQ. This CDR3 has 13 amino acids. The V gene lost 5 bases and the J gene lost 3 bases, with 11 bases spanning the gap. DNA for the CDR3: TGCGCCAGCAGGCACCGGGAGGACACTGAAGCTTTCTTT. This sequence encodes CASRHREDTEAFF.

The genes are TRBV18 and TRBJ1-3; a possible D gene is TRBD1 (5 bases). The germline V and J ends were trimmed by 6 bases and 0 bases, with 12 bases remaining between them. This CDR3 has 15 residues. Germline CDR1 reads KGHSH; CDR2 reads LQKENI. CDR3 in amino acids: CASSPGQSSGNTIYF. The CDR3 coding sequence is TGTGCCAGCTCCCCGGGGCAGAGCTCTGGAAACACCATATATTTT.

This chain links TRBV7-9 with TRBJ1-1; tentatively, D is TRBD1 (5 bases). The CDR3 sequence is 15 residues long. The germline gives CDR1 SEHNR, CDR2 FQNEAQ (reference sequence). V was cut by 5 bases and J by 5 bases, with 18 bases left in between. This CDR3 reads CASSHTPGRATEAFF. CDR3 DNA sequence: TGTGCCAGCAGCCATACGCCGGGGCGGGCGACTGAAGCTTTCTTT.

This sequence joins TRBV5-1 and TRBJ2-2; D gene unclear. Germline CDR1 and CDR2: SGHRS and YFSETQ. Trimming took off 5 bases at V and 4 bases at J, with 9 bases between the two ends. CDR3 size: 13 residues. CDR3 residues: CASRKVLTGELFF. In DNA form, the CDR3 reads TGCGCCAGCAGGAAGGTCCTCACCGGGGAGCTGTTTTTT.

The chain uses TRBV27 and TRBJ2-1, with D perhaps TRBD2 (6 bases). The CDR3 contains 11 residues. Germline V gives CDR1 MNHEY, CDR2 SMNVEV (reference sequence). V lost 5 bases and J 10 bases, leaving 9 bases between the germline ends. The CDR3: CASSRRGEQFF. CDR3 nucleotides: TGTGCCAGCAGTCGTCGGGGGGAGCAGTTCTTC.

V gene TRBV9 combines with J gene TRBJ2-1; unclear D gene. Germline CDR1 and CDR2: SGDLS and YYNGEE. V shed 0 bases and J shed 7 bases, with 11 bases lying between them. CDR3 length: 14 amino acids. CDR3 DNA: TGTGCCAGCAGCGTAGCTGGTGTCCAAAATGAGCAGTTCTTC. Residues: CASSVAGVQNEQFF.

V and J are TRBV2 and TRBJ1-2, with D possibly being TRBD1 (5 bases). The CDR3 sequence is 15 residues long. The V end was cut by 6 bases, the J end by 2 bases, with 16 bases between. The germline V gene has CDR1 SNHLY and CDR2 FYNNEI. In DNA form, the CDR3 reads TGTGCCAGCAGGGCCTCAGGGCTGGAGAACTATGGCTACACCTTC. Protein: CASRASGLENYGYTF.

This rearrangement joins TRBV9 to TRBJ2-7, with 8 bases that match TRBD2. V gave up 0 bases and J gave up 3 bases; unmatched junction bases: 5. Per the germline V gene, CDR1 is SGDLS and CDR2 is YYNGEE. The length of the CDR3 is 15 residues. The CDR3 here is CASSVDGLADYEQYF. CDR3 in DNA: TGTGCCAGCAGCGTAGATGGACTAGCTGACTACGAGCAGTACTTC. Full variable domain (outside the CDR3, taken from reference TRBV9 and TRBJ2-7): DSGVTQTPKHLITATGQRVTLRCSPRSGDLSVYWYQQSLDQGLQFLIQYYNGEERAKGNILERFSAQQFPDLHSELNLSSLELGDSALYFCASSVDGLADYEQYFGPGTRLTVT.

The chain carries TRBV19 and TRBJ1-2; 7 nucleotides line up with TRBD1. Unmatched junction bases numbered 2, after V lost 3 bases and J lost 1 base. This CDR3 contains 14 residues. Germline assignment: CDR1 LNHDA and CDR2 SQIVND (reference sequence). CDR3 bases: TGTGCCAGTAGTATGGGACAGCTTAACTATGGCTACACCTTC. It yields the protein CASSMGQLNYGYTF.

The genes are TRBV6-1 and TRBJ1-5; D unresolved. The germline CDR1 and CDR2 sequences are MNHNS and SASEGT. V was shortened by 1 base and J by 4 bases, with 11 bases between the two germline ends. CDR3 size: 15 residues. The CDR3 DNA sequence: TGTGCCAGCAGTGAAGGGGGTTTCGGGAATCAGCCCCAGCATTTT. It translates to CASSEGGFGNQPQHF.

The chain is built from TRBV19 and TRBJ1-2; 12 nucleotides align to TRBD1. V gave up 4 bases and J gave up 3 bases; unmatched junction bases: 9. Germline CDR1 is LNHDA and CDR2 is SQIVND (reference sequence). This CDR3 region has 17 residues. This CDR3 is CASSRTGTGGRDYGYTF. The CDR3 region has the DNA TGTGCCAGTAGTAGAACCGGGACAGGGGGCCGGGACTATGGCTACACCTTC.

The CDR3, as DNA: TGTGCCAGCAGCCCGACAGGGGGCGGGGGCACAGATACGCAGTATTTT. Protein sequence: CASSPTGGGGTDTQYF. The rearrangement links TRBV5-6 to TRBJ2-3; 10 positions agree with TRBD1. The V gene's germline CDR1 is SGHDT and CDR2 YYEEEE. The CDR3 is made up of 16 amino acids. J was trimmed by 1 base and V by 4 bases; bases with no gene match: 6.

This clone was seen once. The chain combines TRBV28 with TRBJ2-3; D is undetermined. This CDR3 contains 11 residues. Germline CDR1 reads MDHEN; CDR2 reads SYDVKM. V dropped 2 bases and J dropped 5 bases, with 2 bases sitting between them. CDR3 in amino acids: CASSLEDTQYF. The DNA of the CDR3 is TGTGCCAGCAGTTTAGAAGATACGCAGTATTTT.

The genes are TRBV11-3 and TRBJ2-3, with D unclear. V was pared by 4 bases and J by 4 bases, with 12 bases between. Germline CDR1 and CDR2: SGHNT and YENEEA. The CDR3 covers 14 residues. CDR3 DNA sequence: TGTGCCAGCAGCTCCTTGGAGTCGGCAGATACGCAGTATTTT. Its translation: CASSSLESADTQYF.

The DNA of the CDR3 is TGTGCCAGCAGTTACTTCGGAATCAACTATGGCTACACCTTC. Translated: CASSYFGINYGYTF. The chain links TRBV6-5 to TRBJ1-2; D remains ambiguous. This CDR3 contains 14 residues. V was clipped by 1 base and J by 2 bases, with 8 bases between them. Germline lookup yields CDR1 MNHEY and CDR2 SVGAGI.

The table lists this clone with a few counts. The V gene is TRBV29-1, the J gene TRBJ2-3, with 7 bases that match TRBD2. Germline V gene sequence: CDR1 SQVTM, CDR2 ANQGSEA. V trimming: 0 bases; J trimming: 5 bases; junction bases outside the gene matches: 5. CDR3 length: 14 amino acids. CDR3 sequence reads: CSVEEGGSGDTQYF. The CDR3 bases are TGCAGCGTTGAAGAGGGGGGGTCGGGAGATACGCAGTATTTT.

This chain uses TRBV6-5 with TRBJ1-2; perhaps TRBD1 as D (5 bases). Deletions cut 2 bases from V and 7 bases from J, with 8 bases between. The CDR3 runs to 12 residues. The germline V gene has CDR1 MNHEY and CDR2 SVGAGI. CDR3 coding DNA: TGTGCCAGCAGTTACGACAGAATTGGCTACACCTTC. It encodes CASSYDRIGYTF.

The gene calls are TRBV2 and TRBJ1-6; D uncertain. The CDR3 is 13 residues long. The V end lost 5 bases, the J end lost 11 bases, and 13 bases lay between the germline ends. Germline CDR1 is SNHLY and CDR2 is FYNNEI. The CDR3 spells CASSPRRIPPLHF. The CDR3 nucleotides are TGTGCCAGCAGTCCGCGGCGGATCCCACCCCTCCACTTT.

The J gene is TRBJ1-1, the V gene TRBV5-1, with a tentative D call TRBD1 (5 bases). Germline V lookup: CDR1 SGHRS, CDR2 YFSETQ. Trimming shortened V by 2 bases and J by 3 bases, and 8 bases separated the two germline ends. CDR3 length equals 13 residues. The CDR3: CASSLDSYTEAFF. For the CDR3, the DNA is TGCGCCAGCAGCTTAGACAGTTACACTGAAGCTTTCTTT.

The chain uses TRBV7-2 and TRBJ1-1; 7 bases align to TRBD1. The CDR3 is 15 residues long. Trimming removed 5 bases from V and 6 bases from J; junction bases left unmatched: 12. Germline assignment: CDR1 SGHTA and CDR2 FQGNSA. DNA for the CDR3: TGTGCCAGCAGCCAGGGCGGACAGGCTTTCCCTGAAGCTTTCTTT. Translating it yields CASSQGGQAFPEAFF.

The V call is TRBV18, the J call TRBJ2-7, with D possibly being TRBD1 (5 bases). The CDR3 has 13 amino acids. V was clipped by 4 bases and J by 6 bases, with 13 bases between them. Per the germline V gene, CDR1 is KGHSH and CDR2 is LQKENI. For the CDR3, the DNA is TGTGCCAGCTCACTAGGGGAAGGTAGCGAGCAGTACTTC. This gives the protein CASSLGEGSEQYF.